The table lists the clone carrying this T cell receptor (beta chain) with many counts. Its antigen is as yet unknown. The source of the sample is a study of T cells in Graves' hyperthyroidism and ophthalmopathy. Whole-study results and caveats: Patients with ophthalmopathy were separated from those with stable hyperthyroidism by a 13 V-J model. Most thyroid clonotypes with frequency above 0.001 were detected in blood.

After removal of 7 bases from V and 2 bases from J, the junction contained 10 bases not matched to a gene. The CDR3 loop spans 15 amino acids. Germline V gene lookup returns CDR1 ENHRY and CDR2 SYGVKD. Uncontrolled infection, other autoimmune disease, pregnancy or lactation excluded patients. PBMCs were collected from a roughly 9.7 ml volume of fresh peripheral blood. Researchers took RNA transcripts and amplified the TCR beta CDR3 regions from them. The TCR CDR3 first-round RT-PCR relied on the HTBI primer set. TCRdb independently ran MiXCR on the multiplex PCR reads; one entry per CDR3 protein. The table includes under 650,000 distinct CDR3 sequences, 15% to 20% detected once.

Sequencing was done on a sample of blood. The receptor's source is a woman in her 30s with Graves' hyperthyroidism. This chain uses TRBV10-3 with TRBJ2-5, with 7 bases lining up with TRBD1. CDR3 sequence reads: CAIKRGGVSQETQYF. In DNA form, the CDR3 reads TGTGCCATCAAAAGAGGGGGCGTAAGTCAAGAGACCCAGTACTTC.